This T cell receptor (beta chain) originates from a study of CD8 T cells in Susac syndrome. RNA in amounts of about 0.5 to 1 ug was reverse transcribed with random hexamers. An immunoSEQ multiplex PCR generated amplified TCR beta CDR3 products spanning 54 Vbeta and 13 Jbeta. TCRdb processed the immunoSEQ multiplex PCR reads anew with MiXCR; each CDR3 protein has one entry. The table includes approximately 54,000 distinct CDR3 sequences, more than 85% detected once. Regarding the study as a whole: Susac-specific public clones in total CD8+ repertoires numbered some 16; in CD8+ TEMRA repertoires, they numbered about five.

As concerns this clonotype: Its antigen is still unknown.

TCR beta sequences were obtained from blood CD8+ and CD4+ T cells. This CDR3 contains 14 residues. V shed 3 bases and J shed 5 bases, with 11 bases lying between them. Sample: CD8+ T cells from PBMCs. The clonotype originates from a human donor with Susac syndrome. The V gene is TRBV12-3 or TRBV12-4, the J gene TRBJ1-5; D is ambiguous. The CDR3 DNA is TGTGCCAGCAGTTTTGGCAGCTCTTATCAGCCCCAGCATTTT. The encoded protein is CASSFGSSYQPQHF.